The rows below give T cell receptor beta chains drawn from one sample of a study of T cells in Graves' hyperthyroidism and ophthalmopathy. Each CDR3 protein is one row after TCRdb ran MiXCR on the multiplex PCR reads. The repertoire includes under 400,000 distinct CDR3 sequences, around a sixth of them detected once, and roughly 49% sits in the top ten. The sample taken for sequencing was blood. These receptors all stem from a woman aged 50 to 60 with Graves' hyperthyroidism. The CDR3 runs from the conserved cysteine through the conserved F or W. The order of the fields is D gene, V gene, J gene, clone size, CDR3 DNA, CDR3 protein. D genes are given only for firm matches. Size is omitted from some rows. Given values are once, few, many or a class for expanded clones.

>TRBD2|TRBV28|TRBJ2-7|-
TGTGCCAGCAGTTCGAGGACTAGCGCCTACTCCTACGAGCAGTACTTC
CASSSRTSAYSYEQYF
>-|TRBV4-2|TRBJ2-7|few
TGTGCCAGCAGCCAAGAAGTGCACAGGGCCTACGAGCAGTACTTC
CASSQEVHRAYEQYF
>-|TRBV12-3/TRBV12-4|TRBJ1-1|few
TGTGCCAGCAGTTTAGCCAGAATGAACACTGAAGCTTTCTTT
CASSLARMNTEAFF
>TRBD2|TRBV5-1|TRBJ2-5|-
TGCGCCAGCAGCCCCTTCCTAGCGGGGGAAGAGACCCAGTACTTC
CASSPFLAGEETQYF
>-|TRBV7-3|TRBJ1-6|-
TGTGCCAGCAGCCTACAGGGCGACTATAATTCACCCCTCCACTTT
CASSLQGDYNSPLHF
>TRBD2|TRBV15|TRBJ2-1|-
TGTGCCACCAGCAGTTGGGGGGGGATCAATGAGCAGTTCTTC
CATSSWGGINEQFF
>TRBD1|TRBV10-3|TRBJ2-1|-
TGTGCCATCAGTACAGGGGGCTCCTACAATGAGCAGTTCTTC
CAISTGGSYNEQFF
>TRBD2|TRBV2|TRBJ2-2|few
TGTGCCAGCAGTGATGGAAGCGGGGGGACCGGGGAGCTGTTTTTT
CASSDGSGGTGELFF
>-|TRBV29-1|TRBJ1-1|few
TGCAGCGTTATACGGATGAACACTGAAGCTTTCTTT
CSVIRMNTEAFF
>-|TRBV7-2|TRBJ2-1|many
TGTGCCAGCAGTTTACTTGGGTACAATGAGCAGTTCTTC
CASSLLGYNEQFF
>-|TRBV7-9|TRBJ2-5|-
TGTGCCAGCAGCTTGTCACCGCAGGAGACCCAGTACTTC
CASSLSPQETQYF
>-|TRBV2|TRBJ1-4|many
TGTGCCAGCAGTGACTGGGGTTTGGATGAAAAACTGTTTTTT
CASSDWGLDEKLFF
>TRBD1|TRBV6-1|TRBJ1-1|many
TGTGCCAGCAGTTATGGGACAGGGGGTGCTGAAGCTTTCTTT
CASSYGTGGAEAFF
>-|TRBV3-1|TRBJ2-2|many
TGTGCCAGCAGCCAGAAGGATTCGGGGGAGCTGTTTTTT
CASSQKDSGELFF
>TRBD1|TRBV10-3|TRBJ2-5|-
TGTGCCATCAGTGACCGGGACAGAGGCCCTTCACCCCTCCACTTC
CAISDRDRGPSPLHF
>TRBD1|TRBV29-1|TRBJ1-1|once
TGCAGCGTGGAGCCACAGGGGACGAACACTGAAGCTTTCTTT
CSVEPQGTNTEAFF
>-|TRBV2|TRBJ1-2|few
TGTGCCAGCAGTGAACTCCCGGGAACAAACTATGGCTACACCTTC
CASSELPGTNYGYTF
>TRBD2|TRBV18|TRBJ2-7|many
TGTGCCAGCTCACAGTTAGCGGGAACCGCCTACGAGCAGTACTTC
CASSQLAGTAYEQYF
>-|TRBV28|TRBJ2-5|many
TGTGCCAGCAGTAACCATCTAGCCCGACAAGAGACCCAGTACTTC
CASSNHLARQETQYF
>-|TRBV10-3|TRBJ2-7|few
TGTGCCATCAGCGTCGGGGGCTTGTGGGAGCAGTACTTC
CAISVGGLWEQYF
>TRBD1|TRBV12-3/TRBV12-4|TRBJ1-1|many
TGTGCCAACAGGTCTGACAGGGGTTGGAACACTGAAGCTTTCTTT
CANRSDRGWNTEAFF
>-|TRBV11-1|TRBJ2-7|many
TGTGCCAGCAGCTCAATTCGGGACTACGAGCAGTACTTC
CASSSIRDYEQYF
>-|TRBV27|TRBJ1-1|many
TGTGCCAGCAGTTTAGGAGTCGCCACTGAAGCTTTCTTT
CASSLGVATEAFF
>TRBD1|TRBV25-1|TRBJ2-1|few
TGTGCCAGCAGTGAACGAGGGGGCGCGCTGTACAATGAGCAGTTCTTC
CASSERGGALYNEQFF
>-|TRBV19|TRBJ2-7|few
TGTGCCAGTAGTTGGGGAGACAACTCCTACGAGCAGTACTTC
CASSWGDNSYEQYF
>-|TRBV5-1|TRBJ1-3|many
TGCGCCAGCAGCACGACTGACACTCGCTCTGGAAACACCATATATTTT
CASSTTDTRSGNTIYF
>TRBD2|TRBV20-1|TRBJ2-1|many
TGCAGTGCTAGAGATACCGAGCGGGGATCAGGCAATGAGCAGTTCTTC
CSARDTERGSGNEQFF
>TRBD1|TRBV19|TRBJ2-1|-
TGTGCCAGCACTTCCGGGGCAGGGGGTAAGGCTGAGCAGTTCTTC
CASTSGAGGKAEQFF
>TRBD1|TRBV3-1|TRBJ1-2|many
TGTGCCAGCAGGGGGCGAGGACAGGGAGATGGCTACACCTTC
CASRGRGQGDGYTF
>-|TRBV6-1|TRBJ2-1|few
TGTGCCAGCAGTGAAAATATCGGGGATCCTTACAATGAGCAGTTCTTC
CASSENIGDPYNEQFF
>-|TRBV7-9|TRBJ1-6|-
TGTGCCAGCAGCCCCGGGAGGGACACTCATAATTCACCCCTCCACTTT
CASSPGRDTHNSPLHF
>TRBD2|TRBV4-2|TRBJ2-7|few
TGTGCCAGCAGCCAAGACTACGGAGCGGGAGCGGGGTGGGAGCAGTACTTC
CASSQDYGAGAGWEQYF
>TRBD1|TRBV5-1|TRBJ2-5|few
TGCGCCAGCAGGAATGACAGGGAACTGGAGACCCAGTACTTC
CASRNDRELETQYF
>-|TRBV28|TRBJ2-7|many
TGTGCCAGCAGTTTGGAGGATGGCGAGCAGTACTTC
CASSLEDGEQYF
>TRBD2|TRBV4-1|TRBJ2-5|few
TGCGCCAGCAGCCAGTTCACTAGCGGGACGTCTGAGACCCAGTACTTC
CASSQFTSGTSETQYF
>-|TRBV20-1|TRBJ1-4|few
TGCAGTGCTAGAGTGATATCCGGGAATGAAAAACTGTTTTTT
CSARVISGNEKLFF
>-|TRBV6-6|TRBJ2-7|many
TGTGCCAGCAGTTACTCGAGGAAGAGGGCGGTAGCCTACGAGCAGTACTTC
CASSYSRKRAVAYEQYF
>TRBD1|TRBV30|TRBJ1-1|many
TGTGCCTGGAGCTTCGGACAGGACCTGCCAACTTTCTTT
CAWSFGQDLPTFF
>-|TRBV20-1|TRBJ1-2|-
TGCAGTGCTAGAGCAGGAGGGGTGGGTGGCTACACCTTC
CSARAGGVGGYTF